Here is one T cell receptor (beta chain) with its context. Nominally healthy donors provided the samples, though records likely missed some immune exposures. In the PCR, 60 Vbeta and 13 Jbeta primers were used. The table came from immunoSEQ multiplex PCR; TCRdb's copy has only in-frame clones and leaves some out. This table has over 100,000 clones, 70% to 80% appearing once. This entry comes from a study of cytomegalovirus exposure and HLA in healthy donors. Germline V gives CDR1 MNHEY, CDR2 SMNVEV (reference sequence). CDR3 length: 16 amino acids. J was trimmed by 5 bases and V by 0 bases; bases with no gene match: 7.

This TCR derives from a female donor in good health and CMV-seronegative. The material sequenced was PBMCs. The genes are TRBV27 and TRBJ2-5; 9 nucleotides align to TRBD2. CDR3 protein: CASSLSLTSGGETQYF. In DNA, the CDR3 is TGTGCCAGCAGTTTATCCTTGACTAGCGGAGGGGAGACCCAGTACTTC.